This TCR beta chain was obtained from a study of cytomegalovirus exposure and HLA in healthy donors. Findings and limits, study-wide: Investigators reported more than 150 TCR beta chains as tied to cytomegalovirus.

Details on this clone: Antigen unknown.

The PCR had 60 Vbeta and 13 Jbeta primers. This table comes from immunoSEQ multiplex PCR, and its TCRdb copy is limited to in-frame clones, with some not included. Of about 190,000 clones in the sample, around three quarters were seen once. Germline assignment: CDR1 MNHNY and CDR2 SVGAGI (reference sequence). This CDR3 has 15 amino acids. With V trimmed by 8 bases and J by 3 bases, 9 bases remained unmatched. The receptor was derived from a woman under 30 in good health and CMV-seronegative. This chain connects TRBV6-6 to TRBJ2-7, with 11 bases aligning to TRBD1. Material: PBMCs. CDR3 amino acids: CASRNRDRGIYEQYF. The CDR3 coding sequence is TGTGCCAGCCGTAACCGGGACAGGGGGATCTACGAGCAGTACTTC.